This T cell receptor (beta chain) came from a study of blood T cell repertoires in COVID-19. Turning to the study itself: Sites across the United States, Italy and Spain contributed samples from acute and convalescent COVID-19. Sources were T cells, B-cell-depleted T cells, or PBMCs; the material itself was cDNA or gDNA.

V was clipped by 4 bases and J by 8 bases, with 15 bases between them. Germline CDR1 reads SGHTS; CDR2 reads YDEGEE. This CDR3 comprises 13 residues. In the authors' methods: From reference gene primer amplification, estimates of nucleated cell counts were derived. Assay used: immunoSEQ multiplex PCR; TCRdb lists only in-frame clones, some missing. The DNA was the basis for D and trimming; V, J and clone size are from that table. Of some 130,000 clones listed, around 89% are singletons. The sequenced sample consisted of peripheral blood. This TCR was recovered from a man in his forties or fifties with active or convalescent COVID-19. J is TRBJ1-2 and V is TRBV5-8; D may be TRBD1 (6 bases). The CDR3 region is CASSQGGTRGYTF. The CDR3 DNA follows: TGTGCCAGCAGCCAAGGGGGAACGCGAGGCTACACCTTC.